This T cell receptor beta chain was found in a study of T-cell reconstitution after alpha-beta-depleted transplantation in children. Study conclusions and caveats: T-cell counts and diversity at one year following transplant were attributed mainly to newly produced T cells. Several hundred expanded graft clones reportedly supplied alpha-beta T cells about two months after transplant.

By share of the sample, this clonotype is medium-sized. Its cognate antigen is unknown. The authors prepared the TCRbeta library with unique molecular identifiers. TCRdb called the PCR reads again in MiXCR, with one record for every CDR3 protein. The table records some 130,000 distinct CDR3 sequences, about 9.6% of them present only once. CDR1 and CDR2 from the germline V gene are LGHNA and YSLEER. The CDR3 spans 13 residues. Deletions cut 4 bases from V and 1 base from J, with 6 bases between. The source is a girl under three years old who had a stem cell transplant for combined immunodeficiency, so the T cells may come from the graft donor. The chain is built from TRBV4-3 and TRBJ2-3; the D is unclear. This specimen was PBMCs, mostly from graft donor cells, taken 180 days after TCRalphabeta/CD19-depleted stem cell transplant. CDR3 in amino acids: CASSPPGTDTQYF. DNA of the CDR3: TGCGCCAGCAGCCCCCCCGGCACAGATACGCAGTATTTT.